The 20 T cell receptor beta chains below all came from one sample that was sequenced in a study of Tregs in tolerant kidney transplant recipients. Data came from immunoSEQ multiplex PCR; TCRdb stores just in-frame clones and leaves some out. Found here are about 81,000 clones, 90% to 95% of them singletons; the top ten hold 1.5% to 2%. The nonmyeloablative bone marrow transplants came from related graft donors, with transient mixed chimerism. The sample in question was CD4+ T cells from blood (PBMCs), obtained 24 months after the transplant. Receptors were obtained from a human patient who received a combined kidney and bone marrow transplant. Among the T cells, some may be from the graft donor.

The gene calls are TRBV9 and TRBJ2-3; possible D gene TRBD1, 6 bases. The CDR3 is made up of 15 amino acids. Trimming took off 4 bases at V and 1 base at J, with 13 bases between the two ends. The germline gives CDR1 SGDLS, CDR2 YYNGEE. The chain's CDR3 is CASSSRQDGTDTQYF. In DNA, the CDR3 is TGTGCCAGCAGCTCTAGACAGGATGGCACAGATACGCAGTATTTT.

This clone was detected once. The CDR3 protein is CASSLQQGRRTDTQYF. The CDR3 DNA sequence: TGTGCCAGCAGCTTACAGCAGGGCCGGCGCACAGATACGCAGTATTTT. The rearrangement joins TRBV7-9 to TRBJ2-3; weak D call: TRBD1 (5 bases). CDR1 and CDR2 from the germline V gene are SEHNR and FQNEAQ (reference sequence). The CDR3 runs to 16 residues. V was trimmed by 2 bases and J by 1 base, leaving 13 bases between them.

The V gene is TRBV7-9, the J gene TRBJ1-1; D perhaps matches TRBD1 (5 bases). Looked up from germline, CDR1 is SEHNR and CDR2 is FQNEAQ (reference sequence). V lost 1 base to trimming and J lost 10 bases, with 10 bases between them. This CDR3 has 12 amino acids. CDR3 residues: CASSLVQGRAFF. In DNA, the CDR3 is TGTGCCAGCAGCTTAGTTCAGGGAAGAGCTTTCTTT.

The V gene is TRBV10-3, the J gene TRBJ2-5, with 16 bases aligning to TRBD2. Per the germline V gene, CDR1 is ENHRY and CDR2 is SYGVKD. After removal of 10 bases from V and 5 bases from J, the junction contained 7 bases not matched to a gene. CDR3 length: 15 residues. The DNA for the CDR3 is TGTGCCACAGGGACTAGCGGGGGGGCATATGAGACCCAGTACTTC. Translation gives CATGTSGGAYETQYF.

J is TRBJ1-2 and V is TRBV5-6; D remains unclear. Trimming pared 0 bases from V and 2 bases from J, leaving 8 bases between. The length of the CDR3 is 14 residues. CDR1 and CDR2 from the germline V gene are SGHDT and YYEEEE. CDR3 sequence: CASSLVARNYGYTF. The CDR3 DNA sequence: TGTGCCAGCAGCTTGGTCGCCAGAAACTATGGCTACACCTTC.

This clone was observed a handful of times. The rearrangement links TRBV18 to TRBJ2-7, with no clear D. Deletions cut 6 bases from V and 1 base from J, with 13 bases between. The germline V gene encodes CDR1 KGHSH and CDR2 LQKENI. The CDR3 has 14 residues. CDR3 nucleotides: TGTGCCAGCTCTCCGGGTTACCAGTCCTACGAGCAGTACTTC. This translates into CASSPGYQSYEQYF.

This chain uses TRBV6-5 with TRBJ2-7; D ambiguous. The V gene's germline CDR1 is MNHEY and CDR2 SVGAGI. The CDR3 covers 14 residues. The V gene lost 7 bases and the J gene lost 5 bases, with 18 bases spanning the gap. CDR3 coding DNA: TGTGCCAGCATTTCCAAGCTACCCTCGAACGAGCAGTACTTC. It encodes CASISKLPSNEQYF.

This clone was detected only once. The chain has TRBV14 and TRBJ2-7, with TRBD2 identical over 7 bases. The CDR3 is 14 amino acids. V dropped 1 base and J dropped 4; count of bases not matched to a gene: 4. Per germline, CDR1 SGHDN and CDR2 FVKESK. The chain's CDR3 is CASSQGIGRYEQYF. In DNA form, the CDR3 reads TGTGCCAGCAGCCAAGGAATCGGGAGGTACGAGCAGTACTTC.

The rearrangement links TRBV7-8 to TRBJ2-7; no firm D call. V lost 1 base and J 1 base, leaving 8 bases between the germline ends. Germline CDR1 is SGHVS and CDR2 is FQNEAQ. The CDR3 is 14 amino acids. The CDR3 bases are TGTGCCAGCAGCTTAGGGGCTGTTTCCTACGAGCAGTACTTC. It specifies CASSLGAVSYEQYF.

This clone appeared once. The rearrangement joins TRBV29-1 to TRBJ2-2, with TRBD1 matching over 7 bases. V lost 3 bases to trimming and J lost 1 base; unmatched junction nucleotides: 5. The V gene's germline CDR1 is SQVTM and CDR2 ANQGSEA. The CDR3 contains 15 residues. The CDR3 reads CSVDRTGENTGELFF. The CDR3 bases are TGCAGCGTTGACCGTACAGGGGAGAACACCGGGGAGCTGTTTTTT.

The chain uses TRBV2 and TRBJ1-1; TRBD1 agrees at 9 bases. CDR1 SNHLY and CDR2 FYNNEI come from the germline V gene. Trimming at V came to 5 bases and at J to 5 bases, leaving 9 bases not matched to a gene. The CDR3 has 15 residues. CDR3 coding DNA: TGTGCCAGCAGTCGATCCGGGACAGGGAAAACTGAAGCTTTCTTT. As protein: CASSRSGTGKTEAFF.

The chain employs TRBV7-9 and TRBJ1-1; the D gene is possibly TRBD1 (5 bases). Germline V lookup: CDR1 SEHNR, CDR2 FQNEAQ (reference sequence). The CDR3 runs 17 residues. V was cut by 5 bases and J by 1 base, with 20 bases left in between. As DNA, the CDR3 is TGTGCCAGCAGCCATCCTTTCCTCCCTGGACAGAACACTGAAGCTTTCTTT. Residues: CASSHPFLPGQNTEAFF.

The genes are TRBV6-6 and TRBJ1-1; unclear D gene. Trimming left V 6 bases short and J 2 bases short, with 4 bases between. Germline V gives CDR1 MNHNY, CDR2 SVGAGI (reference sequence). This CDR3 spans 11 amino acids. In DNA, the CDR3 is TGTGCCAGCAGGGCTAACACTGAAGCTTTCTTT. Its translation is CASRANTEAFF.

V and J are TRBV30 and TRBJ2-5; D is undetermined. Germline-derived CDR1 and CDR2 are GTSNPN and SVGIG (reference sequence). With 1 base removed from V and 5 bases from J, the gap between germline ends came to 17 bases. This CDR3 is built from 15 residues. The CDR3 sequence is CAWSDTFMRWETQYF. The CDR3 region has the DNA TGTGCCTGGAGTGATACGTTCATGAGGTGGGAGACCCAGTACTTC.

The chain combines TRBV10-3 with TRBJ1-1; 8 bases map to TRBD1. The V gene end was trimmed by 6 bases and the J gene end by 3 bases; junction bases not matched to a gene: 6. The germline gives CDR1 ENHRY, CDR2 SYGVKD. The CDR3 totals 14 residues. CDR3 coding DNA: TGTGCCATCAGACCACAGGGGGGCGACACTGAAGCTTTCTTT. Translation: CAIRPQGGDTEAFF.

The chain has TRBV9 and TRBJ2-1; a possible D gene is TRBD2 (6 bases). Trimming removed 2 bases from V and 5 bases from J, with 14 bases in between. CDR3 size: 15 residues. CDR1 and CDR2 (germline): SGDLS, YYNGEE. Written as DNA, the CDR3 is TGTGCCAGCAGCGTGGTTGTTAGCGGACACAATGAGCAGTTCTTC. This sequence encodes CASSVVVSGHNEQFF.

The V gene is TRBV19, the J gene TRBJ1-1; D is perhaps TRBD1 (6 bases). Germline V gene data show CDR1 as LNHDA and CDR2 as SQIVND (reference sequence). The CDR3 is made up of 16 amino acids. Trimming removed 2 bases at V and 1 base at J, with 14 bases between. CDR3: CASSIRQGKGNTEAFF. Here the CDR3 DNA reads TGTGCCAGTAGTATACGGCAGGGGAAGGGGAACACTGAAGCTTTCTTT.

This chain links TRBV6-5 with TRBJ2-7, with D perhaps matching TRBD1 (7 bases). Germline CDR1 is MNHEY and CDR2 is SVGAGI. The CDR3 runs to 12 residues. Trimming removed 9 bases from V and 6 bases from J, with 15 bases in between. The CDR3: CASSRGESEQYF. For the CDR3, the DNA is TGTGCCAGTTCCAGGGGGGAAAGCGAGCAGTACTTC.

The chain has TRBV5-4 and TRBJ1-2, with unresolved D. Looked up from germline, CDR1 is SGHNT and CDR2 is YYREEE (reference sequence). This CDR3 is built from 15 residues. The V and J ends lost 3 bases and 2 bases respectively, with 14 bases between them. CDR3 DNA: TGTGCCAGCAGCTCCCCTAAGACACCAAACTATGGCTACACCTTC. This sequence encodes CASSSPKTPNYGYTF. Complete variable domain (other parts from reference TRBV5-4 and TRBJ1-2): ETGVTQSPTHLIKTRGQQVTLRCSSQSGHNTVSWYQQALGQGPQFIFQYYREEENGRGNFPPRFSGLQFPNYSSELNVNALELDDSALYLCASSSPKTPNYGYTFGSGTRLTVV.

V and J are TRBV6-6 and TRBJ2-3; possibly TRBD2 for D (6 bases). Per germline, CDR1 MNHNY and CDR2 SVGAGI (reference sequence). The V end lost 5 bases, the J end lost 6 bases, and 15 bases lay between the germline ends. The CDR3 contains 14 residues. The DNA for the CDR3 is TGTGCCAGCAGTCCCTCACGCGGGGCTGATACGCAGTATTTT. The encoded protein is CASSPSRGADTQYF.